Listed here are 21 T cell receptor beta chains from one sample, sequenced in a study of shared clonotypes between healthy human individuals. Here immunoSEQ multiplex PCR was the method, and the copy in TCRdb shows in-frame clones only, minus some. The table has about 380,000 clones, approximately 96% seen once. Source material: memory CD8+ T cells sorted from blood. The subset is: CD45RO+ cells pooled with CCR7-negative TemRA cells. These receptor sequences come from a young man in good health.

CDR3 amino acids: CASSGQGAGNTIYF. CDR3 in DNA: TGTGCCAGCAGTGGTCAGGGGGCTGGAAACACCATATATTTT. The rearrangement links TRBV2 to TRBJ1-3, with 7 nucleotides matching TRBD1. V lost 4 bases to trimming and J lost 2 bases; unmatched junction nucleotides: 2. Germline V lookup: CDR1 SNHLY, CDR2 FYNNEI. The CDR3 spans 14 residues. Combining the CDR3 with reference TRBV2 and TRBJ1-3 gives the whole variable domain EPEVTQTPSHQVTQMGQEVILRCVPISNHLYFYWYRQILGQKVEFLVSFYNNEISEKSEIFDDQFSVERPDGSNFTLKIRSTKLEDSAMYFCASSGQGAGNTIYFGEGSWLTVV.

The gene calls are TRBV6-5 and TRBJ2-7; the match to TRBD1 covers 11 bases. J was trimmed by 3 bases and V by 6 bases; bases with no gene match: 4. The CDR3 loop spans 14 amino acids. Germline V gene lookup returns CDR1 MNHEY and CDR2 SVGAGI. CDR3 amino acids: CASSRGTGGYEQYF. CDR3 coding DNA: TGTGCCAGCAGCCGAGGGACAGGGGGCTACGAGCAGTACTTC.

The genes are TRBV6-5 and TRBJ2-5, with TRBD2 identical over 9 bases. Germline CDR1 and CDR2: MNHEY and SVGAGI. Trimming at V came to 7 bases and at J to 5 bases, leaving 8 bases not matched to a gene. The CDR3 consists of 14 residues. The CDR3 DNA reads TGTGCCAGCAACCAAGCGGGAGGATGGGAGACCCAGTACTTC. Translating gives CASNQAGGWETQYF.

The chain links TRBV5-1 to TRBJ2-1, with TRBD2 identical over 9 bases. The CDR3 contains 16 residues. The V segment lost 1 base and the J segment 5 bases; nucleotides outside the gene matches: 7. CDR1 and CDR2 from the germline V gene are SGHRS and YFSETQ. The CDR3 sequence: CASSLLRLADDNEQFF. The CDR3 DNA reads TGCGCCAGCAGCTTGTTACGACTAGCGGACGACAATGAGCAGTTCTTC. Based on the CDR3 plus reference TRBV5-1 and TRBJ2-1, the full variable domain is KAGVTQTPRYLIKTRGQQVTLSCSPISGHRSVSWYQQTPGQGLQFLFEYFSETQRNKGNFPGRFSGRQFSNSRSEMNVSTLELGDSALYLCASSLLRLADDNEQFFGPGTRLTVL.

The chain has TRBV30 and TRBJ1-2, with 7 positions matching TRBD1. The CDR3 spans 11 residues. CDR1 and CDR2 (germline): GTSNPN, SVGIG (reference sequence). V shed 1 base and J 7 bases; nucleotides not matched to a gene: 0. CDR3 in amino acids: CAWSAGGGYTF. For the CDR3, the DNA is TGTGCCTGGAGTGCAGGGGGTGGCTACACCTTC. The full variable domain, completed using reference TRBV30 and TRBJ1-2, is SQTIHQWPATLVQPVGSPLSLECTVEGTSNPNLYWYRQAAGRGLQLLFYSVGIGQISSEVPQNLSASRPQDRQFILSSKKLLLSDSGFYLCAWSAGGGYTFGSGTRLTVV.

The V gene is TRBV4-1, the J gene TRBJ1-2; D might be TRBD1 (6 bases). Trimming took 0 bases from V and 5 from J, leaving 10 bases between them. Germline loops: CDR1 MGHRA, CDR2 YSYEKL. This CDR3 spans 14 amino acids. Written as DNA, the CDR3 is TGCGCCAGCAGCCAAGATCCAGGGGAATATGGCTACACCTTC. Encoded protein: CASSQDPGEYGYTF.

This chain connects TRBV28 to TRBJ1-5; the D is unclear. CDR1 is MDHEN and CDR2 is SYDVKM in the germline V gene. The CDR3 loop spans 15 amino acids. Deletions cut 6 bases from V and 5 bases from J, with 17 bases between. For the CDR3, the DNA is TGTGCCAGCAGCCGGCGGGCAGTTGAAGATCAGCCCCAGCATTTT. Its protein product is CASSRRAVEDQPQHF.

The gene calls are TRBV28 and TRBJ1-5; tentative D call: TRBD1 (5 bases). The CDR3 totals 15 residues. Trimming cost V 2 bases and J 4 bases, with 12 bases left between them. Per the germline V gene, CDR1 is MDHEN and CDR2 is SYDVKM. The CDR3 loop reads CASSLRTRGNQPQHF. CDR3 sequence (DNA): TGTGCCAGCAGTTTAAGGACAAGAGGGAATCAGCCCCAGCATTTT. Full variable domain (missing parts from reference TRBV28 and TRBJ1-5): DVKVTQSSRYLVKRTGEKVFLECVQDMDHENMFWYRQDPGLGLRLIYFSYDVKMKEKGDIPEGYSVSREKKERFSLILESASTNQTSMYLCASSLRTRGNQPQHFGDGTRLSIL.

The rearrangement uses TRBV7-9 and TRBJ1-2; no reliable D call. The germline gives CDR1 SEHNR, CDR2 FQNEAQ (reference sequence). CDR3 length: 12 residues. V was shortened by 1 base and J by 3 bases, with 3 bases between the two germline ends. The CDR3 DNA reads TGTGCCAGCAGCTTAGGAGACTATGGCTACACCTTC. Amino acids: CASSLGDYGYTF.

The chain couples TRBV19 to TRBJ2-1; TRBD2 aligns across 11 bases. After removal of 8 bases from V and 7 bases from J, the junction contained 22 bases not matched to a gene. The CDR3 consists of 19 residues. Germline assignment: CDR1 LNHDA and CDR2 SQIVND (reference sequence). This CDR3 is CASGLFSGRAHQVPNEQFF. The DNA of the CDR3 is TGTGCCAGTGGCCTTTTTAGCGGGAGGGCCCATCAAGTTCCGAATGAGCAGTTCTTC.

V gene TRBV11-1 combines with J gene TRBJ1-2; no clear D. This CDR3 has 13 amino acids. With 0 bases removed from V and 7 bases from J, the gap between germline ends came to 9 bases. Germline values: CDR1 SGHAT, CDR2 FQDESV (reference sequence). Here the CDR3 DNA reads TGTGCCAGCAGCTTAGCGCGAGATTCTGGCTACACCTTC. Translation: CASSLARDSGYTF.

The rearrangement links TRBV7-2 to TRBJ2-2; D is unresolved. V lost 0 bases and J 5 bases, leaving 4 bases between the germline ends. The CDR3 covers 13 residues. The germline V gene encodes CDR1 SGHTA and CDR2 FQGNSA. CDR3 nucleotide sequence: TGTGCCAGCAGCTTAGCGCCTACCGGGGAGCTGTTTTTT. Translating gives CASSLAPTGELFF.

The J gene is TRBJ2-7, the V gene TRBV11-2, with a possible D match to TRBD2 (6 bases). This CDR3 has 13 amino acids. Trimming took 6 bases from V and 4 from J, leaving 13 bases between them. The germline V gene has CDR1 SGHAT and CDR2 FQNNGV. The CDR3 here is CASSRTGEYEQYF. CDR3 nucleotide sequence: TGTGCCAGCAGTAGGACGGGGGAATACGAGCAGTACTTC. The full variable domain, rest sourced from reference TRBV11-2 and TRBJ2-7, is EAGVAQSPRYKIIEKRQSVAFWCNPISGHATLYWYQQILGQGPKLLIQFQNNGVVDDSQLPKDRFSAERLKGVDSTLKIQPAKLEDSAVYLCASSRTGEYEQYFGPGTRLTVT.

V is TRBV4-2 and J is TRBJ2-7; D may be TRBD2 (6 bases). Deletions cut 0 bases from V and 5 bases from J, with 11 bases between. The CDR3 contains 14 residues. CDR1 LGHNA and CDR2 YNFKEQ come from the germline V gene. CDR3 nucleotide sequence: TGTGCCAGCAGCCAAGATGGGGGGAGGAACGAGCAGTACTTC. Translating gives CASSQDGGRNEQYF.

The J gene is TRBJ2-2, the V gene TRBV14, with 7 nucleotides matching TRBD1. Per germline, CDR1 SGHDN and CDR2 FVKESK. This CDR3 has 15 residues. V lost 1 base to trimming and J lost 2 bases; unmatched junction nucleotides: 1. CDR3 amino acids: CASSQGQGNTGELFF. The CDR3 bases are TGTGCCAGCAGCCAAGGACAGGGAAACACCGGGGAGCTGTTTTTT.

The chain employs TRBV2 and TRBJ2-1; D is ambiguous. The V gene lost 5 bases and the J gene lost 6 bases, with 8 bases spanning the gap. Germline-derived CDR1 and CDR2 are SNHLY and FYNNEI. CDR3 length equals 12 residues. DNA of the CDR3: TGTGCCAGCAGTTTCAGCGTCAATGAGCAGTTCTTC. It specifies CASSFSVNEQFF. The full variable domain, completed using reference TRBV2 and TRBJ2-1, is EPEVTQTPSHQVTQMGQEVILRCVPISNHLYFYWYRQILGQKVEFLVSFYNNEISEKSEIFDDQFSVERPDGSNFTLKIRSTKLEDSAMYFCASSFSVNEQFFGPGTRLTVL.

This chain's CDR3 is CASTRLLNYGYTF. In nucleotides, the CDR3 is TGTGCCAGCACGCGTCTCCTTAACTATGGCTACACCTTC. V is TRBV27 and J is TRBJ1-2; D remains unclear. Germline CDR1 and CDR2: MNHEY and SMNVEV (reference sequence). The CDR3 covers 13 residues. The V and J ends lost 7 bases and 1 base respectively, with 10 bases between them.

Only one count was recorded for this clone. The J gene is TRBJ2-5, the V gene TRBV6-5; D may be TRBD2 (5 bases). The CDR3 runs 13 residues. The V end was cut by 2 bases, the J end by 3 bases, with 7 bases between. The germline gives CDR1 MNHEY, CDR2 SVGAGI. This chain's CDR3 is CASSYREKETQYF. The CDR3 nucleotides are TGTGCCAGCAGTTACAGGGAGAAAGAGACCCAGTACTTC.

This clone appeared once. The CDR3 DNA reads as TGTGCCAGCAGCTTAGTTCCTAGCGGGAGGGGGCGTTACGAGCAGTACTTC. Its protein product is CASSLVPSGRGRYEQYF. The chain recombines TRBV11-2 with TRBJ2-7; 12 bases line up with TRBD2. The V gene end was trimmed by 1 base and the J gene end by 4 bases; junction bases not matched to a gene: 8. The germline V gene has CDR1 SGHAT and CDR2 FQNNGV. The CDR3 has 17 residues.

This clone was counted once. The chain joins TRBV4-2 to TRBJ2-1; 9 bases map to TRBD1. The CDR3 length is 17 residues. J lost 6 bases, V lost 0 bases, and 9 bases had no gene match. Germline CDR1 and CDR2: LGHNA and YNFKEQ. The CDR3 reads CASSQEAGTGLPNEQFF. CDR3 coding DNA: TGTGCCAGCAGCCAAGAGGCCGGGACAGGGCTGCCCAATGAGCAGTTCTTC.

This clone appeared once. V is TRBV2 and J is TRBJ2-7, with 13 bases fitting TRBD2. V was clipped by 8 bases and J by 5 bases; unmatched bases: 6. Germline lookup yields CDR1 SNHLY and CDR2 FYNNEI. The CDR3 loop spans 14 amino acids. The CDR3 spells CASGLGLAGHEQYF. The CDR3 nucleotides are TGTGCCAGCGGATTGGGACTAGCGGGACACGAGCAGTACTTC.